A single sample gave rise to the 22 T cell receptor beta chains below, sequenced in a study of OX40 agonist ivuxolimab in advanced cancers. Assay: immunoSEQ multiplex PCR; the TCRdb copy retains only in-frame clones and omits some. The sample shows about 62,000 clones, roughly 80% of them seen only once. The sequencing here drew on CD4+ or CD8+ T cells sorted from blood, taken in a trial of the OX40 agonist ivuxolimab. These receptors all stem from an adult with an advanced solid tumor such as melanoma, head and neck, liver or kidney cancer.

The chain recombines TRBV5-1 with TRBJ2-6, with 7 bases identical to TRBD1. CDR1 SGHRS and CDR2 YFSETQ come from the germline V gene. The CDR3 is made up of 14 amino acids. The J segment lost 8 bases and the V segment lost 5 bases, leaving 7 bases of the junction unmatched. CDR3 sequence: CASRVTGDTNVLTF. For the CDR3, the DNA is TGCGCCAGCAGGGTTACAGGGGATACCAACGTCCTGACTTTC.

The chain couples TRBV4-3 to TRBJ2-1; TRBD2 aligns across 8 bases. The CDR3 length is 15 residues. Germline trimming cut 5 bases from V and 7 bases from J; bases unmatched to any gene: 10. Germline values: CDR1 LGHNA, CDR2 YSLEER. The CDR3 loop reads CASSYFSGNGNEQFF. The DNA of the CDR3 is TGCGCCAGCAGCTATTTTAGCGGGAACGGGAATGAGCAGTTCTTC.

A few counts support this clone. The chain combines TRBV7-3 with TRBJ2-1, with D tentatively TRBD1 (5 bases). CDR1 and CDR2 from the germline V gene are SGHTA and FQGTGA. The CDR3 has 13 residues. Trimming shortened V by 2 bases and J by 6 bases, and 8 bases separated the two germline ends. CDR3 bases: TGTGCCAGCAGCTTAGGGGCAGCCAATGAGCAGTTCTTC. Translation: CASSLGAANEQFF.

This sequence joins TRBV28 and TRBJ2-2; D remains ambiguous. V was clipped by 2 bases and J by 2 bases, with 15 bases between them. CDR1 is MDHEN and CDR2 is SYDVKM in the germline V gene. CDR3 length: 17 residues. In nucleotides, the CDR3 is TGTGCCAGCAGTTTAGGCCCGCTGACACCCAACACCGGGGAGCTGTTTTTT. Translated: CASSLGPLTPNTGELFF.

This sequence joins TRBV7-9 and TRBJ2-3; perhaps D is TRBD1 or TRBD2 (5 bases each). V dropped 10 bases and J dropped 3 bases, with 20 bases sitting between them. This CDR3 is 15 amino acids long. The germline CDR1 and CDR2 sequences are SEHNR and FQNEAQ (reference sequence). The DNA of the CDR3 is TGTGCCATAGAGGGCGGCAACCAGGGAACAGATACGCAGTATTTT. It is translated as CAIEGGNQGTDTQYF. The variable domain in full, completed from reference TRBV7-9 and TRBJ2-3, reads DTGVSQNPRHKITKRGQNVTFRCDPISEHNRLYWYRQTLGQGPEFLTYFQNEAQLEKSRLLSDRFSAERPKGSFSTLEIQRTEQGDSAMYLCAIEGGNQGTDTQYFGPGTRLTVL.

V usage is TRBV9 and J usage is TRBJ2-5; D may be TRBD1 (5 bases). The V gene lost 0 bases and the J gene lost 5 bases, with 14 bases spanning the gap. In germline, CDR1 is SGDLS, CDR2 YYNGEE. The CDR3 extends over 15 amino acids. The CDR3 DNA follows: TGTGCCAGCAGCGTAGCTCAAGGGGCAGGGGAGACCCAGTACTTC. The encoded protein is CASSVAQGAGETQYF.

The chain is built from TRBV18 and TRBJ2-7; D remains ambiguous. CDR1 is KGHSH, CDR2 LQKENI, per germline. The V end was cut by 4 bases, the J end by 6 bases, with 13 bases between. The length of the CDR3 is 13 residues. The CDR3 nucleotides are TGTGCCAGCTCACAACTGCCTCTCAGCGAGCAGTACTTC. This translates into CASSQLPLSEQYF. The entire variable domain, with the rest obtained from reference TRBV18 and TRBJ2-7, is as follows: NAGVMQNPRHLVRRRGQEARLRCSPMKGHSHVYWYRQLPEEGLKFMVYLQKENIIDESGMPKERFSAEFPKEGPSILRIQQVVRGDSAAYFCASSQLPLSEQYFGPGTRLTVT.

The V and J genes are TRBV11-2 and TRBJ2-5, with D unresolved. From germline, CDR1 is SGHAT and CDR2 FQNNGV. V lost 1 base to trimming and J lost 4 bases, with 7 bases between them. The CDR3 is made up of 13 amino acids. For the CDR3, the DNA is TGTGCCAGCAGCTTAGCCAGAATAGAGACCCAGTACTTC. This codes for CASSLARIETQYF. Variable domain in full (rest from reference TRBV11-2 and TRBJ2-5): EAGVAQSPRYKIIEKRQSVAFWCNPISGHATLYWYQQILGQGPKLLIQFQNNGVVDDSQLPKDRFSAERLKGVDSTLKIQPAKLEDSAVYLCASSLARIETQYFGPGTRLLVL.

This chain's CDR3 is CASSKVLRDEQFF. Written as DNA, the CDR3 is TGTGCCAGCAGCAAGGTCCTTAGGGATGAGCAGTTCTTC. The chain uses TRBV7-3 and TRBJ2-1; D remains ambiguous. The germline V and J ends were trimmed by 5 bases and 8 bases, with 13 bases remaining between them. The germline V gene encodes CDR1 SGHTA and CDR2 FQGTGA. CDR3 size: 13 residues.

V and J are TRBV6-1 and TRBJ1-4, with D hard to call. Looked up from germline, CDR1 is MNHNS and CDR2 is SASEGT. The V end lost 5 bases, the J end lost 5 bases, and 12 bases lay between the germline ends. This CDR3 has 14 amino acids. CDR3 in amino acids: CASSLFLNNEKLFF. CDR3 sequence (DNA): TGTGCCAGCAGTTTATTTCTTAACAATGAAAAACTGTTTTTT.

The V gene is TRBV18, the J gene TRBJ2-7; 10 positions match TRBD1. This CDR3 contains 15 residues. CDR1 is KGHSH and CDR2 is LQKENI in the germline V gene. With 3 bases clipped from V and 5 bases from J, the junction kept 7 bases outside the gene matches. The CDR3 region is CASSPSGTGANEQYF. CDR3 DNA sequence: TGTGCCAGCTCACCCTCCGGGACAGGGGCGAACGAGCAGTACTTC.

The J gene is TRBJ2-2, the V gene TRBV2, with D unclear. The CDR3 runs 15 residues. V was shortened by 1 base and J by 0 bases, with 6 bases between the two germline ends. Germline lookup yields CDR1 SNHLY and CDR2 FYNNEI. In nucleotides, the CDR3 is TGTGCCAGCAGTGAAGGGATAGCGAACACCGGGGAGCTGTTTTTT. It codes for CASSEGIANTGELFF.

This chain links TRBV19 with TRBJ1-5; D may be TRBD1 (5 bases). There are 16 residues in the CDR3. Trimming removed 1 base at V and 3 bases at J, with 13 bases between. CDR1 and CDR2 (germline): LNHDA, SQIVND (reference sequence). CDR3 bases: TGTGCCAGTAGTATAGGGGGGACGGAGATCAATCAGCCCCAGCATTTT. Translation gives CASSIGGTEINQPQHF.

The CDR3 here is CASSIASEAFF. The DNA for the CDR3 is TGTGCCAGTAGTATAGCCTCTGAAGCTTTCTTT. The V gene is TRBV19, the J gene TRBJ1-1; D is undetermined. The CDR3 length is 11 residues. In germline, CDR1 is LNHDA, CDR2 SQIVND (reference sequence). Trimming pared 1 base from V and 6 bases from J, leaving 3 bases between.

V usage is TRBV6-6 and J usage is TRBJ2-2; a weak D match, TRBD2 (5 bases). V shed 6 bases and J shed 7 bases, with 9 bases lying between them. The CDR3 totals 12 residues. Per the germline V gene, CDR1 is MNHNY and CDR2 is SVGAGI (reference sequence). This CDR3 is CASSKTSGELFF. The CDR3 region has the DNA TGTGCCAGCAGCAAAACTAGCGGGGAGCTGTTTTTT.

The V call is TRBV5-1, the J call TRBJ2-5; TRBD1 or TRBD2 may be the D gene (6 bases each). This CDR3 is 15 amino acids long. Germline V gene data show CDR1 as SGHRS and CDR2 as YFSETQ. Trimming pared 4 bases from V and 5 bases from J, leaving 18 bases between. The CDR3 bases are TGCGCCAGCAGCGATAGACTAGGGGGAAAGGAGACCCAGTACTTC. This encodes CASSDRLGGKETQYF.

The rearrangement joins TRBV18 to TRBJ2-5, with D perhaps TRBD2 (6 bases). Germline V lookup: CDR1 KGHSH, CDR2 LQKENI. The CDR3 has 15 residues. V was pared by 3 bases and J by 2 bases, with 13 bases between. DNA for the CDR3: TGTGCCAGCTCACCGGTCGGGGCGGGGCAAGAGACCCAGTACTTC. It is translated as CASSPVGAGQETQYF.

V usage is TRBV28 and J usage is TRBJ2-7; D might be TRBD1 (6 bases). Germline CDR1 and CDR2: MDHEN and SYDVKM. Trimming shortened V by 6 bases and J by 7 bases, and 13 bases separated the two germline ends. The CDR3 is 12 residues long. This chain's CDR3 is CASSLDRNEQYF. The CDR3 nucleotides read TGTGCCAGCAGCCTCGACAGGAATGAGCAGTACTTC. Complete variable domain (other parts from reference TRBV28 and TRBJ2-7): DVKVTQSSRYLVKRTGEKVFLECVQDMDHENMFWYRQDPGLGLRLIYFSYDVKMKEKGDIPEGYSVSREKKERFSLILESASTNQTSMYLCASSLDRNEQYFGPGTRLTVT.

The V call is TRBV9, the J call TRBJ2-5; D tentatively fits TRBD1 or TRBD2 (5 bases each). The CDR3 runs to 16 residues. Trimming left V 0 bases short and J 2 bases short, with 14 bases between. In germline, CDR1 is SGDLS, CDR2 YYNGEE. CDR3 protein: CASSVGDAGTQETQYF. For the CDR3, the DNA is TGTGCCAGCAGCGTAGGGGATGCCGGGACGCAAGAGACCCAGTACTTC.

This clone was seen a few times. The J gene is TRBJ2-3, the V gene TRBV14, with 7 bases fitting TRBD2. Trimming removed 1 base from V and 5 bases from J; junction bases left unmatched: 6. Germline V gives CDR1 SGHDN, CDR2 FVKESK. The CDR3 consists of 15 residues. CDR3 sequence (DNA): TGTGCCAGCAGCCAAGCGGGGGGAGCTAAAGATACGCAGTATTTT. Translating gives CASSQAGGAKDTQYF.

The gene calls are TRBV11-2 and TRBJ1-3, with unresolved D. Trimming removed 0 bases from V and 5 bases from J, with 5 bases in between. This CDR3 spans 13 amino acids. The germline CDR1 and CDR2 sequences are SGHAT and FQNNGV. The CDR3 region has the DNA TGTGCCAGCAGCTTAGATAGGAGAAACACCATATATTTT. Amino acid sequence: CASSLDRRNTIYF.

The J gene is TRBJ1-2, the V gene TRBV19; D not certain. With 5 bases removed from V and 6 bases from J, the gap between germline ends came to 19 bases. This CDR3 is built from 15 residues. In germline, CDR1 is LNHDA, CDR2 SQIVND (reference sequence). The CDR3 is CASSPRPPGAHGYTF. CDR3 nucleotides: TGTGCCAGTAGTCCCAGGCCCCCAGGTGCCCATGGCTACACCTTC.